This TCR beta chain comes out of a study of control samples from healthy donors and cancer patients. The repertoire was sequenced with immunoSEQ multiplex PCR; TCRdb's copy has only in-frame clones and lacks some. The table lists about 55,000 clones, 90% to 97% of them singletons, with roughly 0.99% in the top ten. The receptor was isolated from a woman aged 18-29 years in good health. Sequencing was performed on blood.

CDR3 amino acids: CASSVGDTQYF. CDR3 nucleotides: TGTGCCAGCAGCGTAGGGGATACGCAGTATTTT. V and J are TRBV9 and TRBJ2-3; D is uncertain. CDR3 size: 11 residues. The V end was cut by 0 bases, the J end by 6 bases, with 2 bases between. Germline CDR1 is SGDLS and CDR2 is YYNGEE.